The 20 T cell receptor beta chains presented below share a single source sample, sequenced in a study of monozygotic twins with inflammatory bowel disease. TCRdb re-called the 5' RACE reads; one entry per CDR3 protein, DNA not given. Its clone listing holds some 450,000 distinct CDR3 sequences. Source material: blood. These receptors were obtained from a human donor with ulcerative colitis or Crohn's disease, or a healthy co-twin of an affected twin (not recorded which).

This rearrangement joins TRBV6-1 to TRBJ2-2; TCRdb picks TRBD1, but there is no DNA to check that call. Germline V CDR1 and CDR2: MNHNS, SASEGT. The CDR3 runs to 14 residues. This CDR3 is CATKLTGVTGELFF.

The J gene is TRBJ1-2, the V gene TRBV7-2. Germline V gene lookup returns CDR1 SGHTA and CDR2 FQGNSA. CDR3 size: 11 residues. The CDR3 loop reads CAEEGNYGYTF.

CDR3 amino acids: CASSLTKSHGYTF. The chain joins TRBV19 to TRBJ1-2. Germline CDR1 LNHDA, CDR2 SQIVND (reference sequence). The CDR3 totals 13 residues.

The chain has TRBV20-1 and TRBJ1-2; TCRdb selects TRBD1, and the lack of DNA leaves this call unchecked. The CDR3 runs to 14 residues. Germline V gene data show CDR1 as DFQATT and CDR2 as SNEGSKA (reference sequence). CDR3 sequence: CSASLRQANYGYTF.

The chain is built from TRBV18 and TRBJ2-6. The germline V gene encodes CDR1 KGHSH and CDR2 LQKENI. This CDR3 has 15 residues. CDR3: CASSPLAVGANVLTF.

The genes are TRBV7-3 and TRBJ2-6; the TCRdb D gene call, TRBD1, has no DNA to confirm it. Germline CDR1 SGHTA, CDR2 FQGTGA. The CDR3 covers 17 residues. Here the CDR3 reads CASSSSGGGAGANVLTF. The entire variable domain, with the rest obtained from reference TRBV7-3 and TRBJ2-6, is as follows: GAGVSQTPSNKVTEKGKYVELRCDPISGHTALYWYRQSLGQGPEFLIYFQGTGAADDSGLPNDRFFAVRPEGSVSTLKIQRTERGDSAVYLCASSSSGGGAGANVLTFGAGSRLTVL.

The V and J genes are TRBV7-2 and TRBJ1-2; there is no DNA to check the TCRdb D call of TRBD1. Per the germline V gene, CDR1 is SGHTA and CDR2 is FQGNSA. This CDR3 has 15 residues. The CDR3 reads CASSSQGGLNYGYTF.

The chain joins TRBV5-1 to TRBJ2-1; TCRdb returns TRBD2, unconfirmable since there is no DNA. This CDR3 is built from 17 residues. Germline-derived CDR1 and CDR2 are SGHRS and YFSETQ. The CDR3 here is CASSLPSGTSGGGEQFF. The full variable domain, in which reference TRBV5-1 and TRBJ2-1 provide the parts outside the CDR3, is KAGVTQTPRYLIKTRGQQVTLSCSPISGHRSVSWYQQTPGQGLQFLFEYFSETQRNKGNFPGRFSGRQFSNSRSEMNVSTLELGDSALYLCASSLPSGTSGGGEQFFGPGTRLTVL.

The V call is TRBV3-1, the J call TRBJ1-2. CDR3 length equals 14 residues. Germline lookup yields CDR1 LGHDT and CDR2 YNNKEL (reference sequence). The CDR3 is CASSHRLVNYGYTF.

J is TRBJ2-2 and V is TRBV5-1; TCRdb's assignment of TRBD1 cannot be checked, as there is no DNA. In germline, CDR1 is SGHRS, CDR2 YFSETQ. This CDR3 comprises 16 residues. The CDR3 sequence: CASSLGGVTNTGELFF.

This chain joins TRBV10-3 and TRBJ2-1; TCRdb indicates TRBD1, and absent DNA this call remains unverified. The CDR3 extends over 13 amino acids. The germline CDR1 and CDR2 sequences are ENHRY and SYGVKD. The CDR3 protein is CAITVQGWNEQFF.

V gene TRBV5-1 combines with J gene TRBJ2-1; without DNA, the TCRdb call of TRBD1 cannot be checked. Germline loops: CDR1 SGHRS, CDR2 YFSETQ. There are 15 residues in the CDR3. CDR3 sequence: CASSLDGASYNEQFF.

V gene TRBV7-9 combines with J gene TRBJ2-5; there is no DNA to check the TCRdb D call of TRBD1. The CDR3 consists of 15 residues. The germline V gene has CDR1 SEHNR and CDR2 FQNEAQ (reference sequence). CDR3 sequence: CASSLIGSGQETQYF. Drawing the rest from reference TRBV7-9 and TRBJ2-5, the complete variable domain is DTGVSQNPRHKITKRGQNVTFRCDPISEHNRLYWYRQTLGQGPEFLTYFQNEAQLEKSRLLSDRFSAERPKGSFSTLEIQRTEQGDSAMYLCASSLIGSGQETQYFGPGTRLLVL.

V and J are TRBV5-1 and TRBJ2-5; TCRdb's D call of TRBD1 is untestable without DNA. Per the germline V gene, CDR1 is SGHRS and CDR2 is YFSETQ. This CDR3 spans 13 amino acids. CDR3 in amino acids: CASSWRAEETQYF.

The chain recombines TRBV2 with TRBJ1-5. The CDR3 is made up of 15 amino acids. Germline V gene lookup returns CDR1 SNHLY and CDR2 FYNNEI. The CDR3 sequence: CASSEVSRGNQPQHF.

V usage is TRBV29-1 and J usage is TRBJ2-3; TCRdb reports TRBD1, a call that lacks DNA to check it against. CDR1 is SQVTM and CDR2 is ANQGSEA in the germline V gene. The CDR3 totals 13 residues. CDR3 loop: CSPTRGNTDTQYF.

The V gene is TRBV4-1, the J gene TRBJ1-5; without DNA, the TCRdb call of TRBD1 cannot be checked. Per germline, CDR1 MGHRA and CDR2 YSYEKL. The CDR3 length is 16 residues. The CDR3 reads CASSQDAFRDNQPQHF.

The rearrangement uses TRBV5-1 and TRBJ2-1; TCRdb names TRBD2, which stays unverified in the absence of DNA. The V gene's germline CDR1 is SGHRS and CDR2 YFSETQ. There are 17 residues in the CDR3. CDR3 protein: CASSLAQWVSGASEQFF.

V and J are TRBV3-1 and TRBJ2-1. This CDR3 is 15 amino acids long. Germline V gene sequence: CDR1 LGHDT, CDR2 YNNKEL (reference sequence). The CDR3: CASSQDPTSGNEQFF.

V usage is TRBV12-3 or TRBV12-4 and J usage is TRBJ2-5; lacking DNA, the TRBD1 call made by TCRdb goes unchecked. The CDR3 sequence is 14 residues long. CDR3 sequence reads: CASSPPGTQETQYF.